The rows below give T cell receptor beta chains drawn from one sample of a study of blood T cell repertoires in COVID-19. Assay used: immunoSEQ multiplex PCR; TCRdb lists only in-frame clones, some missing. This repertoire shows 350,000 or so clones, nearly 90% found once; its top ten account for about 6.8%. The sequencing sample was made of peripheral blood. The receptor set was obtained from a man aged 18 to 30 with active or convalescent COVID-19. Each CDR3 is given with its conserved first and last residue. D genes are given only for firm matches.

TRBV28	NA	TRBJ2-6	CASSRGLPGANVLTF	TGTGCCAGCAGTAGGGGACTCCCTGGGGCCAACGTCCTGACTTTC
TRBV7-8	TRBD1	TRBJ1-4	CASSLASAGGNEKLFF	TGTGCCAGCAGCTTAGCGTCTGCAGGGGGTAATGAAAAACTGTTTTTT
TRBV2	NA	TRBJ1-1	CASSVRGRGTEAFF	TGTGCCAGCAGTGTAAGGGGTAGGGGCACTGAAGCTTTCTTT
TRBV6-6	NA	TRBJ2-5	CASRLGGPETQYF	TGTGCCAGCAGGCTGGGAGGCCCAGAGACCCAGTACTTC
TRBV28	NA	TRBJ1-2	CASNKGGYGYTF	TGTGCCAGCAACAAGGGGGGGTATGGCTACACCTTC
TRBV15	NA	TRBJ2-1	CATSRVGDEQFF	TGTGCCACCAGCAGAGTAGGGGATGAGCAGTTCTTC
TRBV18	TRBD1	TRBJ1-6	CASSPPQGAAVVHF	TGTGCCAGCTCACCACCCCAGGGGGCCGCGGTCGTCCACTTT
TRBV11-1	TRBD1	TRBJ1-2	CASSPDRGQDGYTF	TGTGCCAGCAGCCCGGACAGGGGGCAGGATGGCTACACCTTC
TRBV27	TRBD1	TRBJ1-1	CASSRDRNTEAFF	TGTGCCAGCAGCCGGGACAGAAACACTGAAGCTTTCTTT
TRBV19	NA	TRBJ2-5	CATSRVVEQETQYF	TGTGCCACGTCGAGGGTGGTAGAACAAGAGACCCAGTACTTC
TRBV6-5	NA	TRBJ1-5	CASSYEAGPNQPQHF	TGTGCCAGCAGCTACGAGGCAGGGCCGAATCAGCCCCAGCATTTT
TRBV9	TRBD2	TRBJ2-1	CASSVVAGTYNEQFF	TGTGCCAGCAGCGTAGTAGCGGGCACTTATAATGAGCAGTTCTTC
TRBV12-3/TRBV12-4	NA	TRBJ1-2	CASSKSRSVGYTF	TGTGCCAGCAGCAAATCCCGTAGTGTCGGCTACACCTTC
TRBV28	TRBD1	TRBJ1-5	CARSFGGGQGAIQPQHF	TGTGCCCGCAGTTTCGGGGGGGGACAGGGGGCGATCCAGCCCCAGCATTTT
TRBV5-1	TRBD1	TRBJ1-1	CASSGRGQGTEAFF	TGCGCCAGCAGCGGCAGGGGGCAGGGCACTGAAGCTTTCTTT
TRBV5-1	NA	TRBJ2-7	CASSLEDYEQYF	TGCGCCAGCAGCCTAGAAGACTACGAGCAGTACTTC
TRBV24-1	NA	TRBJ2-3	CATSASSTLTDTQYF	TGTGCCACCAGTGCCAGTTCCACCCTCACAGATACGCAGTATTTT